These 8 T cell receptor beta chains were all obtained from the same sample, sequenced in a study of blood T cell repertoires in COVID-19. Method: immunoSEQ multiplex PCR; TCRdb's copy keeps in-frame clones and lacks some. The sample includes over 250,000 clones, 88% of them seen just once. Sequencing was performed on peripheral blood. The receptors derive from a man aged 60-69 years who had recovered from COVID-19.

The V gene is TRBV18, the J gene TRBJ2-1; a weak D match, TRBD2 (5 bases). Looked up from germline, CDR1 is KGHSH and CDR2 is LQKENI. The CDR3 covers 14 residues. Trimming removed 3 bases at V and 4 bases at J, with 10 bases between. CDR3 DNA sequence: TGTGCCAGCTCACCCAATAGCGCGTACAATGAGCAGTTCTTC. It codes for CASSPNSAYNEQFF.

The chain is built from TRBV19 and TRBJ1-6; weak D call: TRBD1 (5 bases). CDR3 length equals 14 residues. The germline V gene encodes CDR1 LNHDA and CDR2 SQIVND (reference sequence). With 9 bases removed from V and 5 bases from J, the gap between germline ends came to 14 bases. CDR3 DNA: TGTGCCAGCCGCGGGACGGCCAATAATTCACCCCTCCACTTT. Protein: CASRGTANNSPLHF.

This clone appeared once. The chain joins TRBV19 to TRBJ2-1; the D is unclear. V lost 5 bases and J lost 9, with 14 bases in between. Germline V gives CDR1 LNHDA, CDR2 SQIVND (reference sequence). The CDR3 is 13 amino acids. The CDR3, as DNA: TGTGCCAGTAGTTTCGGATCCCGCGGTGAGCAGTTCTTC. Its protein is CASSFGSRGEQFF.

The rearrangement uses TRBV20-1 and TRBJ2-1; D perhaps matches TRBD2 (5 bases). The CDR3 has 12 amino acids. Germline V gene lookup returns CDR1 DFQATT and CDR2 SNEGSKA (reference sequence). The V end lost 5 bases, the J end lost 8 bases, and 13 bases lay between the germline ends. As DNA, the CDR3 is TGCAGTGCTGGTGTTGAGGGCTATGAGCAGTTCTTC. It translates to CSAGVEGYEQFF.

This chain connects TRBV5-1 to TRBJ2-1, with 12 bases lining up with TRBD2. With V trimmed by 0 bases and J by 1 base, 5 bases remained unmatched. This CDR3 region has 18 residues. Germline assignment: CDR1 SGHRS and CDR2 YFSETQ. As DNA, the CDR3 is TGCGCCAGCAGCTTGGAGTCGACTAGCGGGGGTTCCTACAATGAGCAGTTCTTC. Amino acids: CASSLESTSGGSYNEQFF.

This chain connects TRBV5-1 to TRBJ1-4, with a weak D call TRBD1 (6 bases). CDR3 length: 16 amino acids. Germline loops: CDR1 SGHRS, CDR2 YFSETQ. Trimming cost V 4 bases and J 2 bases, with 15 bases left between them. The CDR3 nucleotides are TGCGCCAGCAGCGGACAGTTCGGGCCCACTAATGAAAAACTGTTTTTT. Protein: CASSGQFGPTNEKLFF.

Of note for this clone: The sample holds other DNA sequences that translate to the same CDR3. The gene calls are TRBV19 and TRBJ2-4; perhaps TRBD2 as D (6 bases). The V and J ends lost 3 bases and 0 bases respectively, with 9 bases between them. CDR3 length: 15 amino acids. Germline V CDR1 and CDR2: LNHDA, SQIVND (reference sequence). CDR3 loop: CASSIGGLAKNIQYF. In DNA, the CDR3 is TGTGCCAGTAGTATCGGGGGACTAGCCAAAAACATTCAGTACTTC.

As to this clone: Different DNA sequences within this sample yield the same CDR3. The gene calls are TRBV6-5 and TRBJ1-5; 8 nucleotides align to TRBD1. The germline V gene encodes CDR1 MNHEY and CDR2 SVGAGI. The CDR3 covers 14 residues. The V segment lost 2 bases and the J segment 6 bases; nucleotides outside the gene matches: 3. CDR3 nucleotides: TGTGCCAGCAGTTACGACAGGGGAGGTCAGCCCCAGCATTTT. This gives the protein CASSYDRGGQPQHF.